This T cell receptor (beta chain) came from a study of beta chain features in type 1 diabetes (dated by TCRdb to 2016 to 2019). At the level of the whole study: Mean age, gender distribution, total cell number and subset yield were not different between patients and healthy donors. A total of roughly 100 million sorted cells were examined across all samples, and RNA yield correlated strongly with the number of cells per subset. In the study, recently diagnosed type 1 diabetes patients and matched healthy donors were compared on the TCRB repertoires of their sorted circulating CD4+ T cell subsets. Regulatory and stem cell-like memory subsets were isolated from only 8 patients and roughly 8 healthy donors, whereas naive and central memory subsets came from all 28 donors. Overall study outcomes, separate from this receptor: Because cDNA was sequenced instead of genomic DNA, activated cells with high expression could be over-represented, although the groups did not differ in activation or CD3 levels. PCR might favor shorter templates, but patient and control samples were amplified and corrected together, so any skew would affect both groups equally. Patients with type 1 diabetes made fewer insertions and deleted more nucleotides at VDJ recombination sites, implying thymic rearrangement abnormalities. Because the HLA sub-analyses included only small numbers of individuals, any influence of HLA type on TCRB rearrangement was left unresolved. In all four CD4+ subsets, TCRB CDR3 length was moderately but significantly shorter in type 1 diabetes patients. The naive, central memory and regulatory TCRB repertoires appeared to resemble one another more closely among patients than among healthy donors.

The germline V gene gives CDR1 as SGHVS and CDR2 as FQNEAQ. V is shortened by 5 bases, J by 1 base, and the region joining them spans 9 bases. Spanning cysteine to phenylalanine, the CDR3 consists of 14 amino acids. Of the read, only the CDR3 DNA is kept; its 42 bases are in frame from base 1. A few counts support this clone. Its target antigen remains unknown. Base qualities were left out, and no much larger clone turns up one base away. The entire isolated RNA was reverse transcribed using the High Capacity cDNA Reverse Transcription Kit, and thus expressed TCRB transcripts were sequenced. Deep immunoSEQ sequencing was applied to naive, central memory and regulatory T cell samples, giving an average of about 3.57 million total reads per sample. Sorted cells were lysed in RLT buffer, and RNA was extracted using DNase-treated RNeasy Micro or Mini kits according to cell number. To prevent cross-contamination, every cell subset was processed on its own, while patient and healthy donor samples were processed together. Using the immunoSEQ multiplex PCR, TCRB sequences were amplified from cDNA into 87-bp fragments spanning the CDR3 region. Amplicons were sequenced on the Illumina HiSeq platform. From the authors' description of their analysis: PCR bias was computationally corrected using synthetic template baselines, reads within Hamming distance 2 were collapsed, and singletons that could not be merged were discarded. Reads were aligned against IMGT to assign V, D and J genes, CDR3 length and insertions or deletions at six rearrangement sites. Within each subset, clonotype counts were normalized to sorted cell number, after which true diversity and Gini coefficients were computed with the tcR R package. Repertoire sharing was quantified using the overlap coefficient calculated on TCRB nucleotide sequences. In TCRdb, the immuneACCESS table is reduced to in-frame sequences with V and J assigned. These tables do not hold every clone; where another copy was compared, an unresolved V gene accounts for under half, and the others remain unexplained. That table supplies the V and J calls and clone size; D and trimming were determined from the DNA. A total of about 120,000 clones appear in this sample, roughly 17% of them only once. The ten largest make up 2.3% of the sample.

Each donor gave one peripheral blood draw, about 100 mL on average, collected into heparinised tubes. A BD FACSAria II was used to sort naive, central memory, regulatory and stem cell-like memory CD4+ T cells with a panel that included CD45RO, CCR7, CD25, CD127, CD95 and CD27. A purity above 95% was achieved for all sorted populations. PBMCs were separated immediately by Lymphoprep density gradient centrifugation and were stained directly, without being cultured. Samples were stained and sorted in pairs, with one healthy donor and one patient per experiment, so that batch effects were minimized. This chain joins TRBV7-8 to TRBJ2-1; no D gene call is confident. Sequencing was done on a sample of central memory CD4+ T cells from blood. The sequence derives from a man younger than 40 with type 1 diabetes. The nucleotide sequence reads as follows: TGTGCCAGCAGCGTGGCGGAGTCCTACAATGAGCAGTTCTTC. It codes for CASSVAESYNEQFF. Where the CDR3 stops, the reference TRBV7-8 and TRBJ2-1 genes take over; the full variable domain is GAGVSQSPRYKVAKRGQDVALRCDPISGHVSLFWYQQALGQGPEFLTYFQNEAQLDKSGLPSDRFFAERPEGSVSTLKIQRTQQEDSAVYLCASSVAESYNEQFFGPGTRLTVL.